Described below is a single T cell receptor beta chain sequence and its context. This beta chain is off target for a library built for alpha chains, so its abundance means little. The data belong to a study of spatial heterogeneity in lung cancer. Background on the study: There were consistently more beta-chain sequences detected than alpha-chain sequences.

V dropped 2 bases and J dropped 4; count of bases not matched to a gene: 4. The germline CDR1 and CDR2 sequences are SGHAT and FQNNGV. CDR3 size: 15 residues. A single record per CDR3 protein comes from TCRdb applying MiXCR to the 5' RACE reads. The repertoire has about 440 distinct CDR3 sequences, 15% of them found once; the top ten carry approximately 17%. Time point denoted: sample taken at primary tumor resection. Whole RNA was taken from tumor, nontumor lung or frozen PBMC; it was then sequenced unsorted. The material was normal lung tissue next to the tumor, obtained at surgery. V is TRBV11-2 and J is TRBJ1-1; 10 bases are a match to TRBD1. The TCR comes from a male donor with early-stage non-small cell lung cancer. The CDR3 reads CASSLRGTGVTEAFF. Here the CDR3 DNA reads TGTGCCAGCAGCTTACGGGGGACAGGGGTCACTGAAGCTTTCTTT. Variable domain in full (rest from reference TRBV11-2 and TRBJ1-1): EAGVAQSPRYKIIEKRQSVAFWCNPISGHATLYWYQQILGQGPKLLIQFQNNGVVDDSQLPKDRFSAERLKGVDSTLKIQPAKLEDSAVYLCASSLRGTGVTEAFFGQGTRLTVV.